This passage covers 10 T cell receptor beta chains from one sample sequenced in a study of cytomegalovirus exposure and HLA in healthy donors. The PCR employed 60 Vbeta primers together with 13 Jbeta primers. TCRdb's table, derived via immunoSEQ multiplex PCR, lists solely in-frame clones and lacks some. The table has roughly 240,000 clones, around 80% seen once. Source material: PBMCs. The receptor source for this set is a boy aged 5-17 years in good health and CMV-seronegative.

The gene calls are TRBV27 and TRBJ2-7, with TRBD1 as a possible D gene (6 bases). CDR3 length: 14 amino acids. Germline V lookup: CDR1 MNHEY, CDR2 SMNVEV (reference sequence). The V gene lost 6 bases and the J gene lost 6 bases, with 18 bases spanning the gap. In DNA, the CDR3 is TGTGCCAGCAGGCCTGCCCCCGCCAGGGGCGAGCAGTACTTC. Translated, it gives CASRPAPARGEQYF.

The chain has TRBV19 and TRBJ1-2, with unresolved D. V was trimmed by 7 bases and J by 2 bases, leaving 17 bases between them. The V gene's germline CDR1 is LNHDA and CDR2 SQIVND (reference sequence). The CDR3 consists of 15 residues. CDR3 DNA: TGTGCCAGTAACCCTCAACAAGACGGGAACTATGGCTACACCTTC. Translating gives CASNPQQDGNYGYTF.

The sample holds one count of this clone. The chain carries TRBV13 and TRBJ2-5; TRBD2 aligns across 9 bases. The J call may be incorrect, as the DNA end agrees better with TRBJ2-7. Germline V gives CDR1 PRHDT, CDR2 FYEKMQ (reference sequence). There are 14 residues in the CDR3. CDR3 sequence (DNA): TGTGCCAGCAGCCCAGCGGGGGGATCCTACGAGCAGTACTTC. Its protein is CASSPAGGSYEQYF.

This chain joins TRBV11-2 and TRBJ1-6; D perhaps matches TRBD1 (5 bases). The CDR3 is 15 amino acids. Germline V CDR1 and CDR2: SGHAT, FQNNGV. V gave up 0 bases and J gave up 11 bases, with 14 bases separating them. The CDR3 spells CASSLDSGGKTPLHF. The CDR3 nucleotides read TGTGCCAGCAGCTTAGATTCCGGGGGTAAGACACCCCTCCACTTT.

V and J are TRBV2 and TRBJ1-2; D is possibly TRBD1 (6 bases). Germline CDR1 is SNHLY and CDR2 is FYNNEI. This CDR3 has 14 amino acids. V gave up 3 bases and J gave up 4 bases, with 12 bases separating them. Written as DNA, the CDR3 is TGTGCCAGCAGTGATGTCGGCAGGGGCTATGGCTACACCTTC. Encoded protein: CASSDVGRGYGYTF.

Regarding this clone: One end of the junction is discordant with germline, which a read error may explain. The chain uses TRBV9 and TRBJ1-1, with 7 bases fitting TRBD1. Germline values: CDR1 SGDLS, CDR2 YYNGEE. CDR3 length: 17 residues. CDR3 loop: CTSSVEGQISMNTEAFF. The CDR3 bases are TGTACCAGCAGCGTAGAGGGACAGATCTCCATGAACACTGAAGCTTTCTTT.

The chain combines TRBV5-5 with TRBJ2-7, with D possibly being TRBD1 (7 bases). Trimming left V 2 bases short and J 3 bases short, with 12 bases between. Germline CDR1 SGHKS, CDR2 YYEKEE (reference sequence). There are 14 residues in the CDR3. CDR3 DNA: TGTGCCAGCAGCTTCGGCAGGGGGGACTACGAGCAGTACTTC. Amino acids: CASSFGRGDYEQYF. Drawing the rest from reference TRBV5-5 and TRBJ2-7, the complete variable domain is DAGVTQSPTHLIKTRGQQVTLRCSPISGHKSVSWYQQVLGQGPQFIFQYYEKEERGRGNFPDRFSARQFPNYSSELNVNALLLGDSALYLCASSFGRGDYEQYFGPGTRLTVT.

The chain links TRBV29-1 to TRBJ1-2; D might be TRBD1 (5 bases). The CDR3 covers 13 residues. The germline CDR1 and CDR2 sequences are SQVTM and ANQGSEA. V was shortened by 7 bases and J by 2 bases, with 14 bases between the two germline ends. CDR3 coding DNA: TGCAGCGGGACGGCGGGGGGGAACTATGGCTACACCTTC. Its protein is CSGTAGGNYGYTF.

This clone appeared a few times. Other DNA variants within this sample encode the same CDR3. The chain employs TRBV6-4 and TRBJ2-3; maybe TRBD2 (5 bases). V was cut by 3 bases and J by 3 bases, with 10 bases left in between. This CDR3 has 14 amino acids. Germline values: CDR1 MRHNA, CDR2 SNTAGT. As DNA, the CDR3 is TGTGCCAGCAGTGAGGCGGGTGGTACAGATACGCAGTATTTT. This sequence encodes CASSEAGGTDTQYF.

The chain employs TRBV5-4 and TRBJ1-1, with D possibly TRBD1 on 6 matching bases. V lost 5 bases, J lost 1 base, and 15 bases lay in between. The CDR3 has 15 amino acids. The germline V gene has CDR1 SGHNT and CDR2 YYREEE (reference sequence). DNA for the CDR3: TGTGCCAGCAGTGCGACAGGCCGAGGGAACACTGAAGCTTTCTTT. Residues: CASSATGRGNTEAFF.